A single sample gave rise to the 23 T cell receptor beta chains below, sequenced in a study of CD8 T cells in ankylosing spondylitis. A single record per CDR3 protein comes from TCRdb applying MiXCR to the 5' RACE reads. This table has roughly 350,000 distinct CDR3 sequences, 8% appearing once. Their antigens remain unidentified. The study, taken as a whole, reports: A TCR beta motif of fewer than ten highly homologous variants seemed to mark ankylosing spondylitis blood.

The sequencing sample was made of blood, either unsorted or a sorted T cell fraction (not recorded which). The receptors here all came from a male donor with ankylosing spondylitis.

The chain employs TRBV28 and TRBJ2-3, with 11 bases fitting TRBD2. V trimming: 4 bases; J trimming: 7 bases; junction bases outside the gene matches: 1. From germline, CDR1 is MDHEN and CDR2 SYDVKM. The length of the CDR3 is 13 residues. CDR3 sequence (DNA): TGTGCCAGCAGTTGGACTAGCGGGTATACGCAGTATTTT. Translation gives CASSWTSGYTQYF.

The V and J genes are TRBV10-3 and TRBJ2-1; the match to TRBD1 covers 10 bases. V lost 3 bases to trimming and J lost 7 bases; unmatched junction nucleotides: 12. The CDR3 contains 17 residues. The germline V gene encodes CDR1 ENHRY and CDR2 SYGVKD. CDR3 amino acids: CAISEPSGTGDRNEQFF. The CDR3 DNA is TGTGCCATCAGTGAACCCTCCGGGACAGGGGATAGAAATGAGCAGTTCTTC.

This clonotype has at least ten counts. The chain joins TRBV6-1 to TRBJ1-3; the D gene is possibly TRBD1 (5 bases). This CDR3 comprises 13 residues. V gave up 7 bases and J gave up 7 bases, with 14 bases separating them. Germline V gives CDR1 MNHNS, CDR2 SASEGT. The CDR3 nucleotides are TGTGCCAGCATCGATAGCCGGGGGAACACCATATATTTT. This codes for CASIDSRGNTIYF.

This clonotype showed up many times. CDR3 loop: CASSLWAGAGYNEQFF. CDR3 nucleotides: TGTGCCAGCAGCTTATGGGCGGGAGCGGGGTACAATGAGCAGTTCTTC. The rearrangement joins TRBV7-3 to TRBJ2-1; the match to TRBD2 covers 7 bases. Germline V CDR1 and CDR2: SGHTA, FQGTGA. CDR3 length: 16 residues. V gave up 2 bases and J gave up 4 bases; unmatched junction bases: 8.

This chain connects TRBV12-5 to TRBJ2-3; D is undetermined. The germline CDR1 and CDR2 sequences are LGHNT and FRNRAP. This CDR3 comprises 12 residues. V dropped 0 bases and J dropped 6 bases, with 4 bases sitting between them. This CDR3 is CASGLVLDTQYF. CDR3 sequence (DNA): TGTGCTAGTGGTTTGGTACTGGATACGCAGTATTTT.

V and J are TRBV7-2 and TRBJ1-1; 7 bases align to TRBD1. The ends lost 5 bases at V and 2 bases at J; junction bases unmatched: 5. Per germline, CDR1 SGHTA and CDR2 FQGNSA. The CDR3 runs to 14 residues. The CDR3: CASSRGTANTEAFF. CDR3 nucleotides: TGTGCCAGCAGCCGGGGGACAGCTAACACTGAAGCTTTCTTT.

This clonotype turned up a few times. The chain uses TRBV9 and TRBJ2-7; D may be TRBD1 or TRBD2 (5 bases each). Trimming shortened V by 4 bases and J by 1 base, and 12 bases separated the two germline ends. Per germline, CDR1 SGDLS and CDR2 YYNGEE. The CDR3 length is 14 residues. Here the CDR3 DNA reads TGTGCCAGCAGCATCGGGGACCATTCCTACGAGCAGTACTTC. It specifies CASSIGDHSYEQYF.

As concerns this clonotype: Since a much larger clone is just one base distant, this may be a read error. The chain is built from TRBV29-1 and TRBJ1-1, with D uncertain. Germline V gene data show CDR1 as SQVTM and CDR2 as ANQGSEA. CDR3 length equals 10 residues. Trimming pared 4 bases from V and 3 bases from J, leaving 3 bases between. CDR3 region: CSVGHTEAFF. The CDR3 DNA follows: TGCAGCGTTGGGCACACTGAAGCTTTCTTT.

This clonotype was seen repeatedly, ten times or more. This chain connects TRBV20-1 to TRBJ1-5, with D possibly being TRBD1 (5 bases). Germline CDR1 reads DFQATT; CDR2 reads SNEGSKA (reference sequence). The CDR3 is made up of 15 amino acids. V was clipped by 0 bases and J by 0 bases, with 9 bases between them. The DNA for the CDR3 is TGCAGTGCTAGAGACAGGGAATATAGCAATCAGCCCCAGCATTTT. It codes for CSARDREYSNQPQHF.

This chain links TRBV6-1 with TRBJ1-2, with D tentatively TRBD1 (6 bases). Germline V gene lookup returns CDR1 MNHNS and CDR2 SASEGT. V was trimmed by 0 bases and J by 3 bases, leaving 8 bases between them. This CDR3 contains 14 residues. This CDR3 is CASSEAPGDYGYTF. CDR3 bases: TGTGCCAGCAGTGAAGCGCCAGGGGACTATGGCTACACCTTC.

The chain employs TRBV6-1 and TRBJ1-5; a possible D gene is TRBD1 (5 bases). The CDR3 extends over 15 amino acids. Between the trimmed V and J ends, which lost 4 bases and 4 bases, there was a span of 14 bases. CDR1 is MNHNS, CDR2 SASEGT, per germline. This CDR3 reads CASSVLRAGNQPQHF. The CDR3 region has the DNA TGTGCCAGCAGTGTTTTGAGGGCAGGGAATCAGCCCCAGCATTTT.

This clonotype showed up many times. The chain couples TRBV20-1 to TRBJ2-1, with TRBD2 identical over 10 bases. Germline V gene data show CDR1 as DFQATT and CDR2 as SNEGSKA (reference sequence). Trimming took 0 bases from V and 8 from J; bases not matched to a gene: 7. The CDR3 runs to 15 residues. CDR3: CSAREGSGRGYEQFF. The DNA of the CDR3 is TGCAGTGCTAGAGAAGGGAGCGGGAGGGGCTATGAGCAGTTCTTC.

This clonotype was detected only a few times. The chain combines TRBV10-3 with TRBJ2-7; D might be TRBD1 (6 bases). The V gene lost 10 bases and the J gene lost 0 bases, with 10 bases spanning the gap. Germline lookup yields CDR1 ENHRY and CDR2 SYGVKD. The CDR3 length is 12 residues. The CDR3 DNA reads as TGTGCCACCACGGACAGCTCCTACGAGCAGTACTTC. Its protein is CATTDSSYEQYF.

This clonotype was counted ten times or more. The rearrangement joins TRBV9 to TRBJ1-1; D ambiguous. Between the trimmed V and J ends, which lost 0 bases and 3 bases, there was a span of 12 bases. The CDR3 spans 15 residues. The V gene's germline CDR1 is SGDLS and CDR2 YYNGEE. The CDR3 loop reads CASSVDGNLDTEAFF. CDR3 in DNA: TGTGCCAGCAGCGTAGACGGAAATCTGGACACTGAAGCTTTCTTT.

At least ten counts were recorded for this clonotype. The chain has TRBV10-3 and TRBJ2-3; 10 bases agree with TRBD2. The CDR3 loop spans 15 amino acids. The V gene's germline CDR1 is ENHRY and CDR2 SYGVKD. Trimming took 9 bases from V and 2 from J; bases not matched to a gene: 8. The CDR3 DNA reads TGTGCCATTACTAGCGGGGAGTGGGACACAGATACGCAGTATTTT. This translates into CAITSGEWDTDTQYF.

V gene TRBV4-2 combines with J gene TRBJ2-1, with 7 bases fitting TRBD2. V was clipped by 0 bases and J by 10 bases; unmatched bases: 6. Germline CDR1 LGHNA, CDR2 YNFKEQ. The CDR3 spans 14 residues. As DNA, the CDR3 is TGTGCCAGCAGCCAAGACGGGCTAGCGGACGAGCAGTTCTTC. It specifies CASSQDGLADEQFF.

This clonotype was seen repeatedly, ten times or more. The chain links TRBV29-1 to TRBJ1-1; TRBD1 matches at 8 bases. V lost 6 bases, J lost 0 bases, and 3 bases stayed unmatched. In germline, CDR1 is SQVTM, CDR2 ANQGSEA. The CDR3 runs to 13 residues. CDR3: CSVQDRVNTEAFF. The CDR3 region has the DNA TGCAGCGTACAGGACAGGGTGAACACTGAAGCTTTCTTT. The whole variable domain, filled in from reference TRBV29-1 and TRBJ1-1, reads SAVISQKPSRDICQRGTSLTIQCQVDSQVTMMFWYRQQPGQSLTLIATANQGSEATYESGFVIDKFPISRPNLTFSTLTVSNMSPEDSSIYLCSVQDRVNTEAFFGQGTRLTVV.

J is TRBJ2-6 and V is TRBV7-3; TRBD1 matches at 8 bases. Germline V CDR1 and CDR2: SGHTA, FQGTGA. Trimming took 8 bases from V and 2 from J; bases not matched to a gene: 11. The CDR3 covers 17 residues. The CDR3 is CASGRTGIGPGANVLTF. The CDR3 DNA reads as TGTGCCAGCGGGAGGACAGGGATTGGGCCTGGGGCCAACGTCCTGACTTTC.

The chain couples TRBV29-1 to TRBJ2-1; 11 bases line up with TRBD2. CDR1 SQVTM and CDR2 ANQGSEA come from the germline V gene. V dropped 1 base and J dropped 8; count of bases not matched to a gene: 10. This CDR3 comprises 16 residues. CDR3 DNA sequence: TGCAGCGTTGAAGTGCCACTAGCGGGAGTAACGGATGAGCAGTTCTTC. Its protein product is CSVEVPLAGVTDEQFF.

This clonotype was counted between two and nine times. The V call is TRBV28, the J call TRBJ2-1; possibly TRBD1 or TRBD2 for D (6 bases each). Germline values: CDR1 MDHEN, CDR2 SYDVKM. The CDR3 is 16 amino acids. The germline V and J ends were trimmed by 5 bases and 0 bases, with 14 bases remaining between them. CDR3 nucleotides: TGTGCCAGCAGTGCACAGGGACTCCCCTCCTACAATGAGCAGTTCTTC. Amino acids: CASSAQGLPSYNEQFF.

V gene TRBV3-1 combines with J gene TRBJ2-7; D is undetermined. V gave up 1 base and J gave up 3 bases, with 10 bases separating them. Germline assignment: CDR1 LGHDT and CDR2 YNNKEL (reference sequence). This CDR3 spans 14 amino acids. As DNA, the CDR3 is TGTGCCAGCAGCCAAGGTGGCAGACTCTACGAGCAGTACTTC. Amino acids: CASSQGGRLYEQYF.

A few counts support this clonotype. CDR3 DNA: TGTGCCACCAGCAGAGATCCAGGCAGCAACAATGAGCAGTTCTTC. Protein product: CATSRDPGSNNEQFF. The chain has TRBV15 and TRBJ2-1; D ambiguous. This CDR3 has 15 residues. V dropped 0 bases and J dropped 5 bases, with 11 bases sitting between them. Germline V gives CDR1 LNHNV, CDR2 YYDKDF (reference sequence).

J is TRBJ2-7 and V is TRBV29-1; 9 nucleotides align to TRBD2. This CDR3 contains 17 residues. The V segment lost 3 bases and the J segment 1 base; nucleotides outside the gene matches: 13. In germline, CDR1 is SQVTM, CDR2 ANQGSEA. DNA of the CDR3: TGCAGCGTTGAGCCAAATTTAGCGGGAGTTCGGTCCTACGAGCAGTACTTC. Translation gives CSVEPNLAGVRSYEQYF.